This T cell receptor (beta chain) was found in a study of blood T cell repertoires in COVID-19. At the level of the study: Specimens from acute and convalescent COVID-19 originated in the United States, Italy and Spain. Sample material is recorded as cDNA or gDNA derived from T cells, B-cell-depleted T cells, or PBMCs.

The CDR3 loop spans 15 amino acids. Germline assignment: CDR1 KGHSH and CDR2 LQKENI. The ends were cut back, 4 bases at V and 7 bases at J, with 14 bases in the middle. Authors' processing steps: Reference gene primers were amplified, and this amplification served to estimate nucleated cell counts. Using immunoSEQ multiplex PCR, the repertoire was profiled, and TCRdb retains in-frame clones only, with some absent. The V and J calls and clone size were taken over from that table, and D and trimming were inferred from the DNA. The sample yields roughly 130,000 clones, around 80% seen once. This clone showed up just a few times.

The sequence came from a man aged 60-69 years with acute or convalescent COVID-19. The sample consisted of peripheral blood. This chain joins TRBV18 and TRBJ1-6; a possible D gene is TRBD1 (6 bases). The CDR3 sequence: CASSLLQGANSPLHF. DNA for the CDR3: TGTGCCAGCTCACTACTACAGGGAGCGAATTCACCCCTCCACTTT.